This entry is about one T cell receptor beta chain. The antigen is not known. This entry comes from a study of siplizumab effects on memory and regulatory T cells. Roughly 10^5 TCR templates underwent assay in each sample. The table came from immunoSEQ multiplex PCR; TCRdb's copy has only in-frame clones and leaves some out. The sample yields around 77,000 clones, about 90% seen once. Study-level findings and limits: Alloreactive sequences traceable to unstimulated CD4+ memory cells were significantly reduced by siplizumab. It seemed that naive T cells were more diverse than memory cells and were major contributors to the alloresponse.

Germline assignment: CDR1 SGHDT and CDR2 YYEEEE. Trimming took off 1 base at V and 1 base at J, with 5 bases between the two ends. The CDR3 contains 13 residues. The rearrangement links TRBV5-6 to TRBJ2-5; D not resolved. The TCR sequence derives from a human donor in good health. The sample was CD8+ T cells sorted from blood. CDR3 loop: CASSLRVQETQYF. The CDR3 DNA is TGTGCCAGCAGCTTGAGGGTCCAAGAGACCCAGTACTTC.